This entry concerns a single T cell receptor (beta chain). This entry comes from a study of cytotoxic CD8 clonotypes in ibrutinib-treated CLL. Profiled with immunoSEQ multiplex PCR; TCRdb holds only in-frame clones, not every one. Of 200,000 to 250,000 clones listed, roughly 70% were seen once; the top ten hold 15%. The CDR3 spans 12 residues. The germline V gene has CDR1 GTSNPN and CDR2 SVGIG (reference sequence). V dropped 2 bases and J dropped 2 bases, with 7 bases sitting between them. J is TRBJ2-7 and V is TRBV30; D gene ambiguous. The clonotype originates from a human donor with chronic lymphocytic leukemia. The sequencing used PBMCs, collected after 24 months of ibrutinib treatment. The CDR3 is CAWSQATYEQYF. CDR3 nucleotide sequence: TGTGCCTGGAGTCAGGCTACCTACGAGCAGTACTTC.